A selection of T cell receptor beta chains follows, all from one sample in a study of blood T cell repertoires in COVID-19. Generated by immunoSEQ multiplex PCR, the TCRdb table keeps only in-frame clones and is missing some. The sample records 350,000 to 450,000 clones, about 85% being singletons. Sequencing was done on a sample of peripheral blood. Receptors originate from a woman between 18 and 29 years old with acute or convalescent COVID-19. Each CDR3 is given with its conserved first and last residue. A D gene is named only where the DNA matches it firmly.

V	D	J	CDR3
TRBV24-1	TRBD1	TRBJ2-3	CATSDRQGGTDTQYF
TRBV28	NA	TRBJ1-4	CASSLHGRAEKLFF
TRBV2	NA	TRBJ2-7	CASRRGRGQSSYEQYF
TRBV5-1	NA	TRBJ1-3	CASNWDKPSGNTIYF
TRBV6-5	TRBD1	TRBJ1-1	CASSLRGREAFF
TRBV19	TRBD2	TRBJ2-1	CASRIAGGAYNEQFF
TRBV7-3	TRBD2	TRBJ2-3	CASSQGLAGGPPQYF
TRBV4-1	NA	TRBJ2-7	CASSQGRAPSYEQYF
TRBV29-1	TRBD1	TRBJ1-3	CSAGTGGNTIYF
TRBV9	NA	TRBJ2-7	CASSVGTVRNEQYF
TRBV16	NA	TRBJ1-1	CASSQSRGKNTEAFF
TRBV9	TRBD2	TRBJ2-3	CASSVRGRATDTQYF
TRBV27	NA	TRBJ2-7	CASSLRETYEQYF
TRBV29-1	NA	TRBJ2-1	CSVEDLLTGTSEQFF
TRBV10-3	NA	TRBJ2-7	CAIGRGEYEQYF
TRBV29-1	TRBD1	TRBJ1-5	CSVLQGRNQPQHF